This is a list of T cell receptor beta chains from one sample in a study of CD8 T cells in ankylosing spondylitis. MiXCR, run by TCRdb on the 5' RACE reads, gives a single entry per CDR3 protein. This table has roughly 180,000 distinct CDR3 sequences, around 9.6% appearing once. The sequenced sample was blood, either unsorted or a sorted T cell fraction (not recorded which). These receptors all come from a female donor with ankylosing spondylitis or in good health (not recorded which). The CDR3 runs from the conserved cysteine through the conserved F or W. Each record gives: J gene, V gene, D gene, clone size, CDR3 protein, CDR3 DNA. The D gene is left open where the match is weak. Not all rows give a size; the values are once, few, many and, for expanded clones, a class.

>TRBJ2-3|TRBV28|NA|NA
CASRPGREWDTQYF
TGTGCCAGCAGGCCCGGACGTGAGTGGGATACGCAGTATTTT
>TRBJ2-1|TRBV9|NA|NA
CASSVEGTTMGGEQFF
TGTGCCAGCAGCGTAGAAGGGACAACCATGGGAGGTGAGCAGTTCTTC
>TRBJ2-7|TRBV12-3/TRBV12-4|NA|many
CASSSPAQGFYEQYF
TGTGCCAGCAGTTCGCCCGCCCAAGGGTTCTACGAGCAGTACTTC
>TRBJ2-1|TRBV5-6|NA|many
CASSLREKVNEQFF
TGTGCCAGCAGCTTGCGGGAGAAGGTGAATGAGCAGTTCTTC
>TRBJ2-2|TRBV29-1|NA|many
CSVEVGESSVGELFF
TGCAGCGTTGAAGTGGGGGAGAGTTCGGTCGGGGAGCTGTTTTTT
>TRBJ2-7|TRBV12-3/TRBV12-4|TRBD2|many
CASSWGGLYEQYF
TGTGCCAGCAGTTGGGGGGGGTTATACGAGCAGTACTTC
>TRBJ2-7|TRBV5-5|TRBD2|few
CASSFIGGTMYEQYF
TGTGCCAGCAGCTTTATCGGGGGGACTATGTACGAGCAGTACTTC
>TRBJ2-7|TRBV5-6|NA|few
CASSLQGFAYEQYF
TGTGCCAGCAGCTTACAAGGGTTTGCCTACGAGCAGTACTTC
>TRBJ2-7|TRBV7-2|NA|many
CASSLVGGSSYEQYF
TGTGCCAGCAGCTTAGTAGGGGGGTCCTCCTACGAGCAGTACTTC
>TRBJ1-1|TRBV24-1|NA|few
CATRGPTRGDTEAFF
TGTGCCACCAGGGGACCTACCCGGGGGGACACTGAAGCTTTCTTT
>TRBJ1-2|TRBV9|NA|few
CASSVARGFYDYGYTF
TGTGCCAGCAGCGTAGCACGAGGGTTTTATGACTATGGCTACACCTTC
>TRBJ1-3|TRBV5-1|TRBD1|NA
CASSRDRGAGNTIYF
TGCGCCAGCAGCCGGGACAGGGGTGCCGGAAACACCATATATTTT
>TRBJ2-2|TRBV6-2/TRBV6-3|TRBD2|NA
CASSTLGLAGGNTGELFF
TGTGCCAGCAGTACCCTCGGACTAGCGGGCGGGAACACCGGGGAGCTGTTTTTT
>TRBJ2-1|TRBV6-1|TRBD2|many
CASLEWSGSSYNEQFF
TGTGCCAGCCTAGAGTGGAGCGGGAGCTCCTACAATGAGCAGTTCTTC
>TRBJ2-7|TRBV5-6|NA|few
CASSPTTGRLFYEQYF
TGTGCCAGCAGCCCGACGACAGGGAGGCTCTTCTACGAGCAGTACTTC
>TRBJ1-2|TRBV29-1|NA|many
CSVEGGGYTF
TGCAGCGTTGAAGGGGGAGGCTACACCTTC
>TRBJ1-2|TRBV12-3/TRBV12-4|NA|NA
CASSLAEEQRSTF
TGTGCCAGCAGTTTAGCAGAGGAACAGAGAAGCACCTTC
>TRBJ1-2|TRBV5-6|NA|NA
CASSLPGDGYTF
TGTGCCAGCAGCTTGCCGGGAGATGGCTACACCTTC
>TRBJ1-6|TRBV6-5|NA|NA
CASSYSGGANSPLHF
TGTGCCAGCAGTTACTCTGGGGGAGCAAATTCACCCCTCCACTTT
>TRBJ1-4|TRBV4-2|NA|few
CASSQDPRATNEKLFF
TGTGCCAGCAGCCAAGATCCCAGGGCCACTAATGAAAAACTGTTTTTT
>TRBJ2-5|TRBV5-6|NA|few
CASSFFGEGETQYF
TGTGCCAGCAGCTTCTTTGGAGAGGGGGAGACCCAGTACTTC
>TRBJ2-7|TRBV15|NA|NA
CATSSSPAGAYEQYF
TGTGCCACCAGCAGCTCCCCCGCCGGGGCCTACGAGCAGTACTTC
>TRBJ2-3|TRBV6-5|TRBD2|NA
CASSSALLAGAGTDTQYF
TGTGCCAGCAGTTCCGCTTTACTAGCGGGAGCAGGCACAGATACGCAGTATTTT
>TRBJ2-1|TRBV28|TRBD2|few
CASSFGLAGGPGEQFF
TGTGCCAGCAGTTTCGGACTAGCGGGAGGGCCCGGGGAGCAGTTCTTC
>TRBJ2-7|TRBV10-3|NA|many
CAIQYRSSYEQYF
TGTGCCATCCAGTATCGGAGTAGTTACGAGCAGTACTTC
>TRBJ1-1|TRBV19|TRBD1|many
CASTNRGQGARTEAFF
TGTGCCAGTACCAACCGAGGACAGGGGGCGCGCACTGAAGCTTTCTTT
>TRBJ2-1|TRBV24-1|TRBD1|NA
CATRGQGSEQFF
TGTGCCACCAGAGGACAGGGGAGTGAGCAGTTCTTC
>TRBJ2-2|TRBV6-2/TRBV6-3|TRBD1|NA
CASSDRGFTGELFF
TGTGCCAGCAGTGACAGGGGTTTCACCGGGGAGCTGTTTTTT
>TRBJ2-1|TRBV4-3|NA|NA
CASSLRSQDSNRGEQFF
TGCGCCAGCAGCCTACGGTCCCAGGACTCCAACCGGGGTGAGCAGTTCTTC
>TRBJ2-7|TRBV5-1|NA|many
CASSIYGDTYEQYF
TGCGCCAGCAGCATTTACGGGGATACCTACGAGCAGTACTTC
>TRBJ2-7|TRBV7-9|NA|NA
CASSPRGFHEQYF
TGTGCCAGCAGCCCCCGGGGATTCCACGAGCAGTACTTC
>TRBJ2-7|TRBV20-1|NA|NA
CSAPLGPRTGQYF
TGCAGTGCCCCGCTAGGGCCCAGAACGGGGCAGTACTTC
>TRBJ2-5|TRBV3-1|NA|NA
CASSQDPEETQYF
TGTGCCAGCAGCCAAGACCCCGAAGAGACCCAGTACTTC